The text below deals with one T cell receptor beta chain. Its antigen is still unknown. This entry belongs to a study of vaccination effects on CD4 cells after COVID-19. Profiling relied on immunoSEQ multiplex PCR, and the TCRdb table lists in-frame clones only, not all of them. Of approximately 8,900 clones in the sample, 65% to 75% were seen once. ViraFEST expansion of antigen-specific CD4+ T cells with viral peptide pools preceded sequencing. Scientists isolated CD4+ T cells after an approximately 10-day culture period ended. CDR3 length equals 13 residues. The germline V gene encodes CDR1 MRHNA and CDR2 SNTAGT. Trimming took off 5 bases at V and 6 bases at J, with 10 bases between the two ends.

The V and J genes are TRBV6-4 and TRBJ2-2, with D perhaps matching TRBD2 (5 bases). This TCR was sampled from a human donor who received a COVID-19 vaccine. The sample here was CD4+ T cells from PBMCs cultured with HCoV-229E spike peptides, taken before COVID-19 vaccination. CDR3 nucleotide sequence: TGTGCCAGCAGTATCGAGGGCGCCGGGGAGCTGTTTTTT. As protein: CASSIEGAGELFF.